This T cell receptor (beta chain) was retrieved from a study of T-cell reconstitution after alpha-beta-depleted transplantation in children. In its sample, this clonotype was seen many times. Unique molecular identifiers were built into the TCRbeta library. TCRdb re-derived calls from the PCR reads in MiXCR, one entry per CDR3 protein. The sample contains over 85,000 distinct CDR3 sequences, approximately 10% of which appear only once. Germline V lookup: CDR1 MNHEY, CDR2 SVGEGT. V gave up 7 bases and J gave up 7 bases, with 17 bases separating them. CDR3 length: 13 residues. The source was PBMCs from the stem cell graft donor, collected from the stem cell graft. The rearrangement links TRBV6-2 or TRBV6-3 to TRBJ2-7; D remains unclear. The TCR originated in a human donor who donated a stem cell graft to a child with acute lymphoblastic leukemia. The DNA of the CDR3 is TGTGCCAGCATCGGACGGTGGGGATTGGAGCAGTACTTC. It yields the protein CASIGRWGLEQYF.